A single sample gave rise to the 25 T cell receptor beta chains below, sequenced in a study of T cells in Graves' hyperthyroidism and ophthalmopathy. Using RNA transcripts as the source, TCR beta CDR3 regions were amplified. HTBI primers were employed in a first-round RT-PCR of the TCR CDR3. Via MiXCR, TCRdb re-called the multiplex PCR reads, giving one row per CDR3 protein. This sample has a few hundred thousand distinct CDR3 sequences; around 15% occur once, and the top ten carry roughly 20%. The sequenced sample was blood. Receptor source: a woman aged 60-75 years with Graves' ophthalmopathy.

The rearrangement uses TRBV29-1 and TRBJ2-5, with TRBD2 identical over 10 bases. The CDR3 has 17 residues. With 2 bases clipped from V and 4 bases from J, the junction kept 13 bases outside the gene matches. Germline loops: CDR1 SQVTM, CDR2 ANQGSEA. The CDR3 sequence: CSVEPELAGRTRETQYF. CDR3 coding DNA: TGCAGCGTTGAACCGGAACTAGCGGGAAGAACGAGAGAGACCCAGTACTTC.

This clonotype was observed a handful of times. This chain links TRBV19 with TRBJ2-3; TRBD2 matches 11 bases. The CDR3 has 15 amino acids. J gave up 5 bases and V 5 bases, and 6 bases lay outside the gene matches. The V gene's germline CDR1 is LNHDA and CDR2 SQIVND (reference sequence). In DNA form, the CDR3 reads TGTGCCAGTAGTTCACTAGCGGGAGTAGTAGATACGCAGTATTTT. It encodes CASSSLAGVVDTQYF. Variable domain in full (rest from reference TRBV19 and TRBJ2-3): DGGITQSPKYLFRKEGQNVTLSCEQNLNHDAMYWYRQDPGQGLRLIYYSQIVNDFQKGDIAEGYSVSREKKESFPLTVTSAQKNPTAFYLCASSSLAGVVDTQYFGPGTRLTVL.

This clonotype was observed a few times. The chain uses TRBV18 and TRBJ2-7; D tentatively reads TRBD1 or TRBD2 (6 bases each). CDR3 size: 15 residues. The V and J ends lost 3 bases and 2 bases respectively, with 14 bases between them. Germline V CDR1 and CDR2: KGHSH, LQKENI. DNA for the CDR3: TGTGCCAGCTCACCGTTGGGGGGCCCTGCCTACGAGCAGTACTTC. Protein sequence: CASSPLGGPAYEQYF.

Details on this clonotype: Being one base from a much bigger clone, this may be a read error. The chain links TRBV5-6 to TRBJ2-1; 13 bases match TRBD2. The CDR3 is made up of 17 amino acids. CDR1 and CDR2 (germline): SGHDT, YYEEEE. After removal of 4 bases from V and 9 bases from J, the junction contained 13 bases not matched to a gene. CDR3: CASSTSGRAGMDSEQFF. The CDR3 DNA follows: TGTGCCAGCAGCACTAGCGGGAGGGCCGGGATGGACAGTGAGCAGTTCTTC.

This clonotype showed up many times. The rearrangement links TRBV6-1 to TRBJ1-6; possible D gene TRBD1, 6 bases. Per the germline V gene, CDR1 is MNHNS and CDR2 is SASEGT. V was cut by 6 bases and J by 9 bases, with 9 bases left in between. This CDR3 contains 12 residues. The CDR3 DNA reads as TGTGCCAGCAGATTACAGGGTTCACCCCTCCACTTT. This codes for CASRLQGSPLHF.

This clonotype was picked up many times. The rearrangement links TRBV12-3 or TRBV12-4 to TRBJ1-5; TRBD1 is a possible D gene (6 bases). CDR3 length: 17 amino acids. Trimming stripped 6 bases from V and 6 bases from J, with 24 bases between. The CDR3 sequence: CASSLAQGRTVSQPQHF. The CDR3 bases are TGTGCCAGCAGCCTGGCCCAGGGGAGGACAGTCAGTCAGCCCCAGCATTTT.

This clonotype was found many times. V is TRBV5-1 and J is TRBJ2-1; a weak D match, TRBD2 (5 bases). The CDR3 loop spans 13 amino acids. Germline V gives CDR1 SGHRS, CDR2 YFSETQ. The V and J ends lost 3 bases and 7 bases respectively, with 11 bases between them. CDR3 coding DNA: TGCGCCAGCAGCTCACCCGGGGTGAATGAGCAGTTCTTC. It translates to CASSSPGVNEQFF.

In this sample, this clonotype turned up once. A read error may be the cause here, since a much bigger clone is one base away. The chain recombines TRBV7-9 with TRBJ2-7; TRBD2 matches 11 bases. Germline V gene data show CDR1 as SEHNR and CDR2 as FQNEAQ (reference sequence). The CDR3 sequence is 15 residues long. The V and J ends lost 5 bases and 6 bases, in that order; junction bases with no gene match: 9. The chain's CDR3 is CASSPLAGVSCEQYF. CDR3 DNA: TGTGCCAGCAGCCCACTAGCGGGAGTTTCGTGCGAGCAGTACTTC.

The table lists this clonotype with a few counts. The CDR3 nucleotides are TGCGCCAGCAGTGAGTTGCGGGAGTACACAGATACGCAGTATTTT. As protein: CASSELREYTDTQYF. This sequence joins TRBV10-2 and TRBJ2-3; 7 bases fit TRBD2. This CDR3 region has 15 residues. V was clipped by 1 base and J by 2 bases; unmatched bases: 3. CDR1 and CDR2 (germline): WSHSY, SAAADI.

This clonotype has a count of ten or more. The chain carries TRBV3-1 and TRBJ1-3; TRBD1 matches at 7 bases. This CDR3 comprises 17 residues. CDR1 and CDR2 from the germline V gene are LGHDT and YNNKEL (reference sequence). The V and J ends lost 2 bases and 4 bases, in that order; junction bases with no gene match: 11. DNA of the CDR3: TGTGCCAGCAGCCAATGGCCCCGGACAGGTCCCGGAAACACCATATATTTT. Amino acids: CASSQWPRTGPGNTIYF.

This clonotype was picked up many times. CDR3 protein: CASRLTGTAEQYF. The CDR3 DNA reads TGTGCCAGCAGACTTACAGGGACTGCGGAGCAGTACTTC. This chain joins TRBV28 and TRBJ2-7; the D call may be TRBD1 or TRBD2 (6 bases each). V was pared by 6 bases and J by 7 bases, with 16 bases between. The CDR3 has 13 residues. In germline, CDR1 is MDHEN, CDR2 SYDVKM.

Ten or more counts support this clonotype. V gene TRBV5-1 combines with J gene TRBJ2-7, with TRBD2 identical over 7 bases. J gave up 6 bases and V 10 bases, and 13 bases lay outside the gene matches. The germline CDR1 and CDR2 sequences are SGHRS and YFSETQ. The CDR3 loop spans 13 amino acids. The CDR3 loop is CASREGPTPEQYF. The CDR3 DNA follows: TGCGCCTCGAGGGAGGGGCCTACCCCCGAGCAGTACTTC.

This clonotype was recorded many times. V and J are TRBV10-2 and TRBJ1-2, with 8 bases aligning to TRBD1. Trimming cost V 3 bases and J 7 bases; bases outside gene matches: 7. The CDR3 is 14 residues long. CDR1 is WSHSY and CDR2 is SAAADI in the germline V gene. The chain's CDR3 is CASSERQGAGGYTF. CDR3 in DNA: TGCGCCAGCAGTGAACGGCAGGGGGCCGGTGGCTACACCTTC.

This clonotype occurred a few times. The chain carries TRBV4-2 and TRBJ2-1; 8 bases agree with TRBD2. Germline trimming cut 0 bases from V and 2 bases from J; bases unmatched to any gene: 3. CDR1 and CDR2 (germline): LGHNA, YNFKEQ. The CDR3 has 16 amino acids. The CDR3 sequence: CASSQESSGAYNEQFF. CDR3 bases: TGTGCCAGCAGCCAAGAAAGTAGCGGGGCCTACAATGAGCAGTTCTTC.

This clonotype has at least ten counts. The chain recombines TRBV7-8 with TRBJ2-7; a possible D gene is TRBD2 (6 bases). Trimming removed 3 bases at V and 0 bases at J, with 12 bases between. The CDR3 loop spans 15 amino acids. Germline lookup yields CDR1 SGHVS and CDR2 FQNEAQ. This CDR3 is CASSFPGASSYEQYF. CDR3 bases: TGTGCCAGCAGCTTCCCGGGAGCCAGCTCCTACGAGCAGTACTTC.

The table lists this clonotype with a few counts. The rearrangement joins TRBV5-5 to TRBJ2-7, with a tentative D call TRBD1 (6 bases). This CDR3 has 14 amino acids. Between the trimmed V and J ends, which lost 4 bases and 3 bases, there was a span of 14 bases. CDR1 is SGHKS, CDR2 YYEKEE, per germline (reference sequence). This CDR3 is CASSPAGANYEQYF. The DNA for the CDR3 is TGTGCCAGCAGCCCCGCAGGGGCGAACTACGAGCAGTACTTC. Full variable domain (outside the CDR3, taken from reference TRBV5-5 and TRBJ2-7): DAGVTQSPTHLIKTRGQQVTLRCSPISGHKSVSWYQQVLGQGPQFIFQYYEKEERGRGNFPDRFSARQFPNYSSELNVNALLLGDSALYLCASSPAGANYEQYFGPGTRLTVT.

A remark on this clonotype: The junction differs from germline at one of its ends, possibly a read error. The chain is built from TRBV6-1 and TRBJ2-7; TRBD2 is a possible D gene (5 bases). This CDR3 comprises 17 residues. Germline-derived CDR1 and CDR2 are MNHNS and SASEGT. CDR3 sequence: CASSEGISASGTYEQYF. In nucleotides, the CDR3 is TGTGCCAGTAGTGAAGGCATCTCGGCGAGCGGTACCTACGAGCAGTACTTC.

The chain combines TRBV28 with TRBJ1-4; possibly TRBD1 for D (6 bases). The CDR3 runs to 16 residues. The V end lost 6 bases, the J end lost 0 bases, and 14 bases lay between the germline ends. Germline values: CDR1 MDHEN, CDR2 SYDVKM. CDR3: CASRLGQLATNEKLFF. CDR3 nucleotides: TGTGCCAGCAGGTTAGGACAGCTTGCAACTAATGAAAAACTGTTTTTT.

This clonotype has ten or more counts. This chain joins TRBV11-2 and TRBJ2-5, with 8 bases that match TRBD1. The V segment lost 5 bases and the J segment 5 bases; nucleotides outside the gene matches: 10. This CDR3 region has 15 residues. CDR1 is SGHAT, CDR2 FQNNGV, per germline. The CDR3 spells CASSSIRGRRETQYF. The CDR3 region has the DNA TGTGCCAGCAGCAGCATCAGGGGGCGCAGGGAGACCCAGTACTTC.

This clonotype has a count of ten or more. The chain couples TRBV9 to TRBJ2-4; D remains unclear. The V end was cut by 3 bases, the J end by 0 bases, with 7 bases between. The CDR3 covers 14 residues. From germline, CDR1 is SGDLS and CDR2 YYNGEE. This CDR3 is CASSATLAKNIQYF. CDR3 sequence (DNA): TGTGCCAGCAGCGCCACCCTAGCCAAAAACATTCAGTACTTC.

A few counts support this clonotype. DNA of the CDR3: TGTGCCGTACAGGGTTCCTATGGCTACACCTTC. Translation gives CAVQGSYGYTF. The genes are TRBV6-1 and TRBJ1-2, with D perhaps matching TRBD1 (6 bases). The germline V gene encodes CDR1 MNHNS and CDR2 SASEGT. The CDR3 has 11 residues. Trimming left V 11 bases short and J 4 bases short, with 11 bases between.

This clonotype was recorded many times. The chain recombines TRBV20-1 with TRBJ2-1, with 12 bases aligning to TRBD2. CDR3 size: 15 residues. The V segment lost 0 bases and the J segment 8 bases; nucleotides outside the gene matches: 5. In germline, CDR1 is DFQATT, CDR2 SNEGSKA (reference sequence). The CDR3 nucleotides read TGCAGTGCTAGAGATGTGACTAGCGGGAGATATGAGCAGTTCTTC. It is translated as CSARDVTSGRYEQFF.

This clonotype was seen more than once but under ten times. J is TRBJ1-5 and V is TRBV19; 9 nucleotides align to TRBD1. V was clipped by 4 bases and J by 0 bases; unmatched bases: 4. The CDR3 is 16 amino acids. The germline gives CDR1 LNHDA, CDR2 SQIVND (reference sequence). The CDR3 is CASSTTGGPSNQPQHF. CDR3 bases: TGTGCCAGTAGTACAACAGGGGGCCCTAGCAATCAGCCCCAGCATTTT.

This clonotype was detected many times. The chain links TRBV5-1 to TRBJ2-1; perhaps TRBD2 as D (5 bases). The V end was cut by 2 bases, the J end by 8 bases, with 20 bases between. The CDR3 extends over 16 amino acids. Germline V lookup: CDR1 SGHRS, CDR2 YFSETQ. Here the CDR3 reads CASSFNSLDSGDEQFF. The CDR3 DNA reads TGCGCCAGCAGCTTCAACAGCCTGGACTCTGGGGATGAGCAGTTCTTC.

The chain has TRBV19 and TRBJ1-1; D not resolved. Germline V gene lookup returns CDR1 LNHDA and CDR2 SQIVND (reference sequence). With 4 bases removed from V and 0 bases from J, the gap between germline ends came to 15 bases. The length of the CDR3 is 16 residues. CDR3 in amino acids: CASSNDPHQMNTEAFF. The CDR3 region has the DNA TGTGCCAGTAGTAACGACCCCCACCAAATGAACACTGAAGCTTTCTTT.